This TCR beta chain appears in the sequencing data of a study of blood T cell repertoires in COVID-19. Assay: immunoSEQ multiplex PCR; the TCRdb copy retains only in-frame clones and omits some. Here the sample spans about 180,000 clones, approximately 88% being singletons. The V end was cut by 2 bases, the J end by 4 bases, with 11 bases between. This CDR3 contains 14 residues. CDR1 and CDR2 (germline): SGHAT, FQNNGV. The source is a woman aged 55-69 years with acute or convalescent COVID-19. V is TRBV11-2 and J is TRBJ1-2; D is perhaps TRBD1 (6 bases). Sequencing was carried out using peripheral blood. In nucleotides, the CDR3 is TGTGCCAGCAGCTTAATACAGGGACCCTATGGCTACACCTTC. This gives the protein CASSLIQGPYGYTF.